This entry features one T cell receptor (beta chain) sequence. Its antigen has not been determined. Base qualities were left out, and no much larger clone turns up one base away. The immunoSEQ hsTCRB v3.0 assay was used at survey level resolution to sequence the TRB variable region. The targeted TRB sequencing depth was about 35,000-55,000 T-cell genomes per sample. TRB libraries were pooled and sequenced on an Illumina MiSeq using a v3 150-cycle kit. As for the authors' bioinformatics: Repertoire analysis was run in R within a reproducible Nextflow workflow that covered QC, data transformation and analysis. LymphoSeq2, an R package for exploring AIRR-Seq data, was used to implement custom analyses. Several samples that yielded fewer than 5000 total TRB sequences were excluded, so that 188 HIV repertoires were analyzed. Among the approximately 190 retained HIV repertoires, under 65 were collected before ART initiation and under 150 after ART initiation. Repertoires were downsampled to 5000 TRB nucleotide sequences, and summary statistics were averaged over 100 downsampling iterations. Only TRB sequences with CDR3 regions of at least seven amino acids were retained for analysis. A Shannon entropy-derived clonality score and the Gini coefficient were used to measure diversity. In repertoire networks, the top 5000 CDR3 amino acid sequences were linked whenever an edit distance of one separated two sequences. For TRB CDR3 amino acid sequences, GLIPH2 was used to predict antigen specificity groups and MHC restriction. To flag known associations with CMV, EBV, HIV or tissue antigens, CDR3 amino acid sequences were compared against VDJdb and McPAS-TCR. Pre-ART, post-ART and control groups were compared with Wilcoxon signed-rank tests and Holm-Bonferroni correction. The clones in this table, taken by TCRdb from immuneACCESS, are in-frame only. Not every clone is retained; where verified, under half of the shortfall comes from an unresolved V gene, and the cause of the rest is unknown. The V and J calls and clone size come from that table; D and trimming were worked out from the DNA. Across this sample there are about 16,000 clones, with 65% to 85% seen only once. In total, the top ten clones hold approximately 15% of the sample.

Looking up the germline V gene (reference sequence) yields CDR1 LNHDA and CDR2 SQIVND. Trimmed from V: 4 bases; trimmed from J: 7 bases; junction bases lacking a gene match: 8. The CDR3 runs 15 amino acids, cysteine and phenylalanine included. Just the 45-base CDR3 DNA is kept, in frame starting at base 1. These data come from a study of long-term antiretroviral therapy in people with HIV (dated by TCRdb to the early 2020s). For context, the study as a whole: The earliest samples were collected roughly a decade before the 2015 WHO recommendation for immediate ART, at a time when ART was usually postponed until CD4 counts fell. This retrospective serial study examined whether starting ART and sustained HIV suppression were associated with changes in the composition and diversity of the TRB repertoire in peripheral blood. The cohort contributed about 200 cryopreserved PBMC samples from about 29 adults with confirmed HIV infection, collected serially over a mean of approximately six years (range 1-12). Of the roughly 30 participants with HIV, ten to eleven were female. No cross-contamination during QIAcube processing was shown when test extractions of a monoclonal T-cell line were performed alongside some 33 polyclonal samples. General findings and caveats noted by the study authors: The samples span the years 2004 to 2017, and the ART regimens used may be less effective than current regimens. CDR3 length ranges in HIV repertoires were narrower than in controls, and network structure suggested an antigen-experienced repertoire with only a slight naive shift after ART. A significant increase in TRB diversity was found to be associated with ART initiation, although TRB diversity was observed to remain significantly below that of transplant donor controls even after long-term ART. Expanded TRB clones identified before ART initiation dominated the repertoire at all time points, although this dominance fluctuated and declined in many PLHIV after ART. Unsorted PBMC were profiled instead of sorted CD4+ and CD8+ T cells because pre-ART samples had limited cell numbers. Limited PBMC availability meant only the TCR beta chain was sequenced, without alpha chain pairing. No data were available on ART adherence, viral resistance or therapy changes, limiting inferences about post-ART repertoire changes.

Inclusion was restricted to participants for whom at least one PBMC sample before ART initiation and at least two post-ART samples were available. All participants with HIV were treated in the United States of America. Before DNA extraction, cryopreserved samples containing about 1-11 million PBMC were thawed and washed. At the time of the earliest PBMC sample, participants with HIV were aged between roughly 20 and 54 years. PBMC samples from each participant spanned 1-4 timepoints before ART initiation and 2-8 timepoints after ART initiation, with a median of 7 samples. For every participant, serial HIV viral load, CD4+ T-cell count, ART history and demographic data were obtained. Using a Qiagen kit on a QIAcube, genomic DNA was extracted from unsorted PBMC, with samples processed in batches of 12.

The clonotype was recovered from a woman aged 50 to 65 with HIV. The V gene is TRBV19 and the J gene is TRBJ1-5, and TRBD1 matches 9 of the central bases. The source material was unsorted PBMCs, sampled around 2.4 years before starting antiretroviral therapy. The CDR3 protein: CASSTYRGQEQPQHF. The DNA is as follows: TGTGCCAGTAGTACTTACAGGGGGCAAGAACAGCCCCAGCATTTT.